Described below is a single T cell receptor (beta chain) sequence and its context. The assay was immunoSEQ multiplex PCR, and TCRdb's table has in-frame clones only and misses some. Among 140,000 or so clones, approximately 84% were seen once, and the ten largest hold around 8%. V lost 1 base to trimming and J lost 0 bases, with 10 bases between them. The CDR3 length is 15 residues. CDR1 SGHKS and CDR2 YYEKEE come from the germline V gene (reference sequence). These data come from a study of blood T cell repertoires in COVID-19. Overall study: In each case, the material was cDNA or gDNA derived from T cells, B-cell-depleted T cells, or PBMCs.

The receptor was isolated from a human donor in a cohort sampled during active COVID-19. Sample: peripheral blood. The chain employs TRBV5-5 and TRBJ1-2; the D is unclear. CDR3 region: CASSLLEGPNYGYTF. The CDR3, as DNA: TGTGCCAGCAGCTTGTTGGAGGGCCCTAACTATGGCTACACCTTC.